The T cell receptor beta chain under discussion was sequenced for a study of T cell repertoires in cytomegalovirus infection. For the study at large: HLA-B-restricted CMV epitopes that are well studied, plus recently identified HLA-C-restricted ones, were used by the study. An indication of both CMV infection and matching HLA type came from public TCR beta signatures.

Findings of the study overall: Public TCR beta family frequency separated CMV-and-HLA carriers, including in an independent cohort. Dominating the ex vivo response were TCR beta clonotypes that were CMV-specific and HLA-C-restricted.

Many counts were recorded for this clonotype. Its matching antigen is unknown. TCRdb re-analysed the reads in MiXCR, keeping a single row per CDR3 protein. This table has hundreds of thousands of distinct CDR3 sequences, around 30% appearing once. This CDR3 has 15 amino acids. Germline V lookup: CDR1 MNHNS, CDR2 SASEGT. Trimming removed 5 bases from V and 5 bases from J; junction bases left unmatched: 5. Specimen: cultured PBMCs, collected from culture after CMV antigen stimulation. The TCR was taken from a human donor in good health (CMV status not recorded). Some clones in this sample may be carry-over from other donors' samples. This chain connects TRBV6-1 to TRBJ1-4; TRBD1 matches 10 bases. CDR3 sequence: CASSRTGGENEKLFF. CDR3 coding DNA: TGTGCCAGCAGTAGGACAGGGGGTGAGAATGAAAAACTGTTTTTT.